The 19 T cell receptor beta chains below were found in one sample sequenced in a study of T cells in Graves' hyperthyroidism and ophthalmopathy. The TCR beta CDR3 regions underwent amplification using RNA transcripts as the source. The TCR CDR3 was amplified in a first-round RT-PCR using the HTBI primer set. TCRdb re-called the multiplex PCR reads through MiXCR, storing one row per CDR3 protein. The profile covers about 600,000 distinct CDR3 sequences, with 14% appearing a single time and 7% to 9% taken by the ten largest. Sample: blood. The receptors were sampled from a woman aged 18-35 years with Graves' ophthalmopathy.

This clonotype was observed a handful of times. The chain is built from TRBV19 and TRBJ1-1, with a tentative D call TRBD1 (6 bases). Germline loops: CDR1 LNHDA, CDR2 SQIVND (reference sequence). V lost 7 bases to trimming and J lost 5 bases, with 23 bases between them. This CDR3 has 16 residues. The CDR3, as DNA: TGTGCCAGTACCCCGGCCACCGGAGGGGGTTGGACTGAAGCTTTCTTT. This codes for CASTPATGGGWTEAFF.

V is TRBV9 and J is TRBJ2-5; D may be TRBD2 (6 bases). The V gene's germline CDR1 is SGDLS and CDR2 YYNGEE. The V and J ends lost 4 bases and 3 bases respectively, with 19 bases between them. The CDR3 has 16 amino acids. CDR3 sequence reads: CASSSSRDSREETQYF. CDR3 DNA sequence: TGTGCCAGCAGCTCCTCGAGGGACTCCCGCGAAGAGACCCAGTACTTC. The full variable domain, completed using reference TRBV9 and TRBJ2-5, is DSGVTQTPKHLITATGQRVTLRCSPRSGDLSVYWYQQSLDQGLQFLIQYYNGEERAKGNILERFSAQQFPDLHSELNLSSLELGDSALYFCASSSSRDSREETQYFGPGTRLLVL.

This chain connects TRBV7-2 to TRBJ2-6; no reliable D call. CDR1 is SGHTA and CDR2 is FQGNSA in the germline V gene. The CDR3 consists of 19 residues. Trimming cost V 2 bases and J 0 bases, with 17 bases left between them. In nucleotides, the CDR3 is TGTGCCAGCAGCTTAAAACCCGCAGGCTTGCTCTCTGGGGCCAACGTCCTGACTTTC. The encoded protein is CASSLKPAGLLSGANVLTF.

In this sample, this clonotype turned up many times. The chain employs TRBV12-3 or TRBV12-4 and TRBJ1-3; D is uncertain. The ends were cut back, 7 bases at V and 4 bases at J, with 14 bases in the middle. CDR3 length: 14 amino acids. The CDR3 sequence is CASTHPQEGNTIYF. CDR3 coding DNA: TGTGCCAGCACCCACCCCCAGGAAGGAAACACCATATATTTT.

The table lists this clonotype with a few counts. The chain links TRBV10-3 to TRBJ2-3; TRBD2 agrees at 9 bases. Unmatched junction bases numbered 6, after V lost 6 bases and J lost 2 bases. This CDR3 has 15 residues. Germline V gene lookup returns CDR1 ENHRY and CDR2 SYGVKD. CDR3 sequence reads: CAISTTSGVTDTQYF. The CDR3 coding sequence is TGTGCCATCAGCACGACTAGCGGTGTCACAGATACGCAGTATTTT.

This chain connects TRBV30 to TRBJ1-2; D is uncertain. The CDR3 consists of 14 residues. Trimming removed 2 bases from V and 8 bases from J, with 18 bases in between. Looked up from germline, CDR1 is GTSNPN and CDR2 is SVGIG (reference sequence). The CDR3 is CAWSQDMPVRGYTF. Written as DNA, the CDR3 is TGTGCCTGGAGTCAAGACATGCCCGTGAGGGGCTACACCTTC.

The V and J genes are TRBV6-2 or TRBV6-3 and TRBJ2-7, with 7 bases that match TRBD1. Trimming at V came to 2 bases and at J to 0 bases, leaving 4 bases not matched to a gene. Looked up from germline, CDR1 is MNHEY and CDR2 is SVGEGT. This CDR3 is built from 15 residues. The CDR3 loop reads CASSYDRANSYEQYF. CDR3 DNA: TGTGCCAGCAGTTACGACAGGGCAAACTCCTACGAGCAGTACTTC.

In this sample, this clonotype turned up many times. J is TRBJ2-5 and V is TRBV7-3, with 9 bases fitting TRBD1. The CDR3 consists of 17 residues. V gave up 3 bases and J gave up 1 base; unmatched junction bases: 9. Germline assignment: CDR1 SGHTA and CDR2 FQGTGA. The CDR3 is CASSFSYPGQGQETQYF. The CDR3 DNA follows: TGTGCCAGCAGCTTCTCCTACCCGGGACAGGGCCAAGAGACCCAGTACTTC. The whole variable domain, filled in from reference TRBV7-3 and TRBJ2-5, reads GAGVSQTPSNKVTEKGKYVELRCDPISGHTALYWYRQSLGQGPEFLIYFQGTGAADDSGLPNDRFFAVRPEGSVSTLKIQRTERGDSAVYLCASSFSYPGQGQETQYFGPGTRLLVL.

This clonotype was counted between two and nine times. This chain joins TRBV5-6 and TRBJ2-7; 8 bases map to TRBD1. J was trimmed by 3 bases and V by 2 bases; bases with no gene match: 7. This CDR3 has 15 residues. Germline values: CDR1 SGHDT, CDR2 YYEEEE. This chain's CDR3 is CASSFGTGIYYEQYF. The CDR3 nucleotides read TGTGCCAGCAGCTTCGGGACAGGAATTTACTACGAGCAGTACTTC. Drawing the rest from reference TRBV5-6 and TRBJ2-7, the complete variable domain is DAGVTQSPTHLIKTRGQQVTLRCSPKSGHDTVSWYQQALGQGPQFIFQYYEEEERQRGNFPDRFSGHQFPNYSSELNVNALLLGDSALYLCASSFGTGIYYEQYFGPGTRLTVT.

The chain uses TRBV27 and TRBJ1-6, with 10 bases identical to TRBD1. The CDR3 is made up of 16 amino acids. Germline V lookup: CDR1 MNHEY, CDR2 SMNVEV (reference sequence). The junction had 7 bases not matched to a gene; V was cut back by 2 bases and J by 9 bases. Here the CDR3 DNA reads TGTGCCAGCAGTTTACTCCGGGACAGGGGATCTTCACCCCTCCACTTT. Encoded protein: CASSLLRDRGSSPLHF.

As regards this clonotype: It may be a read error: a sequence one base away is much more abundant. The J gene is TRBJ2-7, the V gene TRBV20-1, with D maybe TRBD1 (5 bases). There are 10 residues in the CDR3. The germline V gene encodes CDR1 DFQATT and CDR2 SNEGSKA (reference sequence). CDR3 DNA: TGCAATGCTAGGGGTAGCGAGCAGTACTTC. Translating it yields CNARGSEQYF.

In this sample, this clonotype turned up a few times. CDR3 region: CASSPTDPYEQYF. The CDR3 bases are TGTGCCAGTAGTCCCACAGATCCTTACGAGCAGTACTTC. The chain employs TRBV19 and TRBJ2-7; D is unresolved. There are 13 residues in the CDR3. Per the germline V gene, CDR1 is LNHDA and CDR2 is SQIVND (reference sequence). V shed 5 bases and J shed 4 bases, with 12 bases lying between them.

The table lists this clonotype with many counts. V and J are TRBV28 and TRBJ1-5; tentative D call: TRBD1 (5 bases). Germline V lookup: CDR1 MDHEN, CDR2 SYDVKM. V lost 6 bases and J 0 bases, leaving 12 bases between the germline ends. The CDR3 sequence is 15 residues long. The CDR3 reads CASRDRPYSNQPQHF. In DNA, the CDR3 is TGTGCCAGCAGAGACAGACCTTATAGCAATCAGCCCCAGCATTTT.

There are a few counts of this clonotype. The gene calls are TRBV12-3 or TRBV12-4 and TRBJ2-3; a weak D match, TRBD1 (6 bases). The ends were cut back, 3 bases at V and 4 bases at J, with 11 bases in the middle. The CDR3 consists of 14 residues. The chain's CDR3 is CASSFRQASDTQYF. CDR3 nucleotide sequence: TGTGCCAGCAGTTTTCGACAGGCATCAGATACGCAGTATTTT.

The table lists this clonotype with a few counts. This chain connects TRBV6-2 or TRBV6-3 to TRBJ2-5, with D tentatively TRBD1 or TRBD2 (5 bases each). Trimming pared 6 bases from V and 2 bases from J, leaving 19 bases between. CDR3 size: 16 residues. In germline, CDR1 is MNHEY, CDR2 SVGEGT. DNA for the CDR3: TGTGCCAGCAGCTTGGGGGTAGCGCGGGCGCAAGAGACCCAGTACTTC. This gives the protein CASSLGVARAQETQYF.

This clonotype was detected ten times or more. The genes are TRBV7-2 and TRBJ2-5, with 10 bases matching TRBD2. Germline CDR1 and CDR2: SGHTA and FQGNSA. The junction had 10 bases not matched to a gene; V was cut back by 5 bases and J by 4 bases. This CDR3 comprises 16 residues. CDR3: CASSAPPSGSRETQYF. CDR3 nucleotides: TGTGCCAGCAGCGCCCCCCCTAGCGGGAGTAGAGAGACCCAGTACTTC.

This clonotype was detected only a few times. This rearrangement joins TRBV5-1 to TRBJ2-3, with D perhaps matching TRBD1 (6 bases). The CDR3 is 16 residues long. Trimming took off 2 bases at V and 3 bases at J, with 16 bases between the two ends. Germline V gene data show CDR1 as SGHRS and CDR2 as YFSETQ. The CDR3 DNA reads TGCGCCAGCAGCTTTACAGGGAATCGGATTACAGATACGCAGTATTTT. Amino acids: CASSFTGNRITDTQYF.

This clonotype has ten or more counts. The chain carries TRBV7-3 and TRBJ2-7; 8 nucleotides agree with TRBD1. The CDR3 is made up of 13 amino acids. The junction had 5 bases not matched to a gene; V was cut back by 4 bases and J by 6 bases. Per the germline V gene, CDR1 is SGHTA and CDR2 is FQGTGA. The CDR3 DNA follows: TGTGCCAGCAGCTCACGACAGGGGACCGAGCAGTACTTC. Residues: CASSSRQGTEQYF.

The rearrangement joins TRBV7-8 to TRBJ2-7, with 8 bases that match TRBD1. V was clipped by 2 bases and J by 5 bases; unmatched bases: 5. The CDR3 covers 14 residues. CDR1 is SGHVS, CDR2 FQNEAQ, per germline. CDR3 loop: CASSLTGGPDEQYF. The CDR3 DNA sequence: TGTGCCAGCAGCTTAACAGGGGGACCGGACGAGCAGTACTTC.